This section outlines one T cell receptor (beta chain) sequence together with its context. This sample is drawn from a study of blood T cells in healthy people across ages. The CDR3 extends over 16 amino acids. V trimming: 4 bases; J trimming: 13 bases; junction bases outside the gene matches: 13. Germline loops: CDR1 SGDLS, CDR2 YYNGEE. Primed by a sample-barcoded 5' primer and a J-beta primer mix, a second PCR proceeded for about 7 to 11 cycles. One entry per CDR3 protein results from TCRdb running MiXCR on the 5' RACE reads. The table lists about 1.6 million distinct CDR3 sequences, about 35% of them singletons, with around 10% in the top ten.

Sequencing was carried out using blood. The V gene is TRBV9, the J gene TRBJ2-1; 14 positions agree with TRBD2. The TCR was taken from a woman in her 30s in good health. The CDR3 DNA reads TGTGCCAGCAGCACCGGACTAGCGGGGGGCCGAGGGGCTCAGTTCTTC. Amino acid sequence: CASSTGLAGGRGAQFF.